A selection of T cell receptor beta chains follows, all from one sample in a study of T-cell reconstitution after alpha-beta-depleted transplantation in children. TCRdb reanalysed the PCR reads using MiXCR and keeps one entry per CDR3 protein. The table shows about 540,000 distinct CDR3 sequences, with 15% to 20% occurring only once. The material sequenced was PBMCs from the stem cell graft donor, taken from the stem cell graft. The receptors originated from a human donor who donated a stem cell graft to a child with acute lymphoblastic leukemia. The CDR3 runs from the conserved cysteine through the conserved F or W. D genes are given only for firm matches. Only part of the rows carry a size: once, few, many, or a class if the clone is expanded.

abundance,len,v_gene,d_gene,j_gene,CDR3aa,CDR3nt
few,16,TRBV4-1,NA,TRBJ2-7,CASSQDSREADYEQYF,TGCGCCAGCAGCCAAGATTCCAGGGAGGCTGACTACGAGCAGTACTTC
NA,16,TRBV5-1,NA,TRBJ1-3,CASSWGSGGSGNTIYF,TGCGCCAGCAGCTGGGGCTCCGGGGGCTCTGGAAACACCATATATTTT
few,15,TRBV25-1,NA,TRBJ2-7,CASSLGPVYGYEQYF,TGTGCCAGCAGTCTCGGACCGGTTTACGGATACGAGCAGTACTTC
NA,15,TRBV7-6,TRBD2,TRBJ2-3,CASRRTSITTDTQYF,TGTGCCAGCAGACGGACTAGCATCACCACAGATACGCAGTATTTT
few,13,TRBV6-5,NA,TRBJ1-4,CATGGGGGEKLFF,TGTGCCACGGGAGGGGGGGGCGGCGAAAAACTGTTTTTT
few,15,TRBV10-3,NA,TRBJ2-1,CAILRLDGVWGEQFF,TGTGCCATACTACGACTAGACGGGGTATGGGGTGAGCAGTTCTTC
few,15,TRBV7-3,NA,TRBJ1-1,CASSLNIILNTEAFF,TGTGCCAGCAGCTTAAACATCATCTTGAACACTGAAGCTTTCTTT
few,13,TRBV29-1,NA,TRBJ1-2,CSVDPGTLDGYTF,TGCAGCGTGGACCCCGGGACGCTGGATGGCTACACCTTC
NA,13,TRBV29-1,NA,TRBJ2-5,CSVTAGIQETQYF,TGCAGCGTTACGGCAGGAATTCAAGAGACCCAGTACTTC
NA,13,TRBV4-1,NA,TRBJ1-3,CASRRQSGNTIYF,TGCGCCAGCAGACGTCAATCTGGAAACACCATATATTTT
NA,16,TRBV12-3/TRBV12-4,NA,TRBJ2-2,CASSLAPREPPGELFF,TGTGCCAGCAGTTTAGCGCCCCGGGAGCCCCCCGGGGAGCTGTTTTTT
NA,14,TRBV7-6,NA,TRBJ2-7,CASTFSSPNYEQYF,TGTGCCAGCACATTTAGCAGCCCTAACTACGAGCAGTACTTC
NA,16,TRBV4-1,TRBD1,TRBJ1-2,CASSPGRSRGNYGYTF,TGCGCCAGCAGCCCCGGAAGAAGCAGGGGGAACTATGGCTACACCTTC
many,14,TRBV29-1,TRBD2,TRBJ2-7,CSVGTSGSSYEQYF,TGCAGCGTTGGGACTAGCGGGAGCTCTTACGAGCAGTACTTC
NA,15,TRBV19,NA,TRBJ2-2,CASSISVLNTGELFF,TGTGCCAGTAGTATCAGTGTTCTCAACACCGGGGAGCTGTTTTTT
NA,13,TRBV9,NA,TRBJ2-7,CASSVASGWEQYF,TGTGCCAGCAGCGTAGCCTCCGGGTGGGAGCAGTACTTC
NA,16,TRBV7-2,TRBD1,TRBJ1-4,CASSLRPRGVQEKLFF,TGTGCCAGCAGCTTAAGGCCCAGGGGGGTTCAGGAAAAACTGTTTTTT
NA,15,TRBV9,NA,TRBJ2-7,CASSVGVNKRYEQYF,TGTGCCAGCAGCGTAGGGGTCAACAAAAGGTACGAGCAGTACTTC
few,15,TRBV7-3,TRBD2,TRBJ2-1,CASSELAGAPDEQFF,TGTGCCAGCAGCGAACTAGCGGGAGCTCCAGATGAGCAGTTCTTC
NA,10,TRBV29-1,TRBD1,TRBJ2-4,CSVMDRGEYF,TGCAGCGTTATGGACAGGGGCGAGTACTTC
few,15,TRBV5-1,NA,TRBJ2-1,CASSLAGLSSGEQFF,TGCGCCAGCAGCTTGGCCGGGCTCTCTAGTGGTGAGCAGTTCTTC
NA,14,TRBV7-6,TRBD1,TRBJ1-1,CASSSATGLTEAFF,TGTGCCAGCAGCTCAGCGACAGGGCTTACTGAAGCTTTCTTT
NA,13,TRBV20-1,TRBD1,TRBJ2-7,CSASRDSSYEQYF,TGCAGTGCTAGCCGGGACAGCTCCTACGAGCAGTACTTC
few,13,TRBV6-6,NA,TRBJ2-7,CASSYSWGYEQYF,TGTGCCAGCAGTTACTCATGGGGCTACGAGCAGTACTTC
NA,11,TRBV12-3/TRBV12-4,NA,TRBJ1-1,CASTMGREAFF,TGTGCCAGCACCATGGGGAGAGAAGCTTTCTTT
NA,17,TRBV6-5,TRBD1,TRBJ1-2,CASSYKAGGDPLDGYTF,TGTGCCAGCAGTTACAAGGCAGGGGGAGACCCCTTGGATGGCTACACCTTC
NA,15,TRBV5-8,TRBD2,TRBJ2-1,CASSLALAVYNEQFF,TGTGCCAGCAGCTTGGCACTAGCGGTCTACAATGAGCAGTTCTTC
few,13,TRBV2,NA,TRBJ1-1,CASRAGTGTEAFF,TGTGCCAGCAGAGCTGGAACGGGCACTGAAGCTTTCTTT
few,13,TRBV10-3,NA,TRBJ1-1,CAIVGPPNTEAFF,TGTGCCATCGTGGGACCGCCGAACACTGAAGCTTTCTTT
few,13,TRBV7-6,NA,TRBJ1-2,CASSFGPLAGYTF,TGTGCCAGCAGCTTTGGGCCCTTGGCGGGCTACACCTTC
NA,13,TRBV10-2,NA,TRBJ2-7,CATYETLPYEQYF,TGCGCCACCTATGAGACCCTTCCCTACGAGCAGTACTTC
few,15,TRBV5-1,NA,TRBJ2-1,CASSPTGTQNNEQFF,TGCGCCAGCAGCCCGACCGGGACCCAGAACAATGAGCAGTTCTTC
NA,16,TRBV7-7,NA,TRBJ1-3,CASSLGEGGTGNTIYF,TGTGCCAGCAGCTTAGGTGAAGGGGGAACTGGAAACACCATATATTTT
NA,18,TRBV29-1,TRBD1,TRBJ2-7,CSAVPMTNTGGGLYEQYF,TGCAGCGCTGTGCCCATGACCAATACAGGGGGCGGTTTGTACGAGCAGTACTTC
NA,19,TRBV5-1,NA,TRBJ1-2,CASSIFPKARLRGLSGYTF,TGCGCCAGTAGCATATTTCCGAAGGCCCGCTTAAGAGGGCTGTCTGGCTACACCTTC
NA,13,TRBV7-3,NA,TRBJ2-7,CASSSPLSPEQYF,TGTGCCAGCAGCTCGCCCCTCAGCCCCGAGCAGTACTTC
NA,14,TRBV15,NA,TRBJ2-7,CATSSDSYPYEQYF,TGTGCCACCAGCAGCGACAGCTACCCCTACGAGCAGTACTTC
NA,15,TRBV4-1,NA,TRBJ1-2,CASSQDPPGNYGYTF,TGCGCCAGCAGCCAAGATCCCCCAGGCAACTATGGCTACACCTTC
NA,14,TRBV27,NA,TRBJ2-3,CASSLSRGPDTQYF,TGTGCCAGCAGTTTATCCCGGGGGCCAGATACGCAGTATTTT
NA,17,TRBV24-1,TRBD1,TRBJ2-5,CATSDLTGTGELGTQYF,TGTGCCACCAGTGATTTGACCGGGACAGGGGAATTGGGGACCCAGTACTTC
NA,12,TRBV6-6,NA,TRBJ2-3,CASSYPPDTQYF,TGTGCCAGCAGTTACCCTCCAGATACGCAGTATTTT
NA,16,TRBV14,NA,TRBJ2-7,CASSQEQALLRYEQYF,TGTGCCAGCAGCCAAGAACAAGCCCTTCTTAGATACGAGCAGTACTTC
NA,12,TRBV27,NA,TRBJ2-1,CATGGPYNEQFF,TGTGCCACCGGAGGTCCCTACAATGAGCAGTTCTTC